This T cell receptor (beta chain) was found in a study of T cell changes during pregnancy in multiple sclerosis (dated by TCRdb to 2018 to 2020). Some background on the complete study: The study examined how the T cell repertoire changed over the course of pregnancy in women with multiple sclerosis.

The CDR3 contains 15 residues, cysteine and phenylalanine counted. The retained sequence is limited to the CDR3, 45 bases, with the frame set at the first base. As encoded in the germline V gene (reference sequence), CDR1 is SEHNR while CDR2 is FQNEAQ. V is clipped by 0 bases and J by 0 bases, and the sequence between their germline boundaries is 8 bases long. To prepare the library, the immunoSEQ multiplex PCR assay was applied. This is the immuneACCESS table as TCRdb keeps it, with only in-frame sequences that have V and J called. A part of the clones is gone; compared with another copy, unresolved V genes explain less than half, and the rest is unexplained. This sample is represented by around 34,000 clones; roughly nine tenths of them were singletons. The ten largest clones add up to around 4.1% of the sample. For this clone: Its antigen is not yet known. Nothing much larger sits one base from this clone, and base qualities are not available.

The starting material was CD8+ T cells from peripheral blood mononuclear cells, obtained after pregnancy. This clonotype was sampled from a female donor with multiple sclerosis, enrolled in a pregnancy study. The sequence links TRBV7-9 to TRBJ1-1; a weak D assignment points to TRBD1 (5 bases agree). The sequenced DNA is TGTGCCAGCAGCTTAGCGGGGGGTTTGAACACTGAAGCTTTCTTT. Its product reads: CASSLAGGLNTEAFF.